These 20 T cell receptor beta chains share one sample of origin, sequenced in a study of siplizumab effects on memory and regulatory T cells. TCRdb keeps only in-frame clones here, not all; method: immunoSEQ multiplex PCR. The sample contains 55,000 to 80,000 clones, 79% of which appear only once. Specimen: memory CD4+ T cells sorted from blood. The receptor source for this set is a human donor in good health.

The rearrangement links TRBV6-1 to TRBJ2-1; possible D gene TRBD1, 5 bases. V was cut by 4 bases and J by 8 bases, with 18 bases left in between. Germline CDR1 and CDR2: MNHNS and SASEGT. The CDR3 is 15 amino acids. CDR3 DNA sequence: TGTGCCAGCAGTGTGGCCGGACAATTTTCTTATGAGCAGTTCTTC. Amino acids: CASSVAGQFSYEQFF.

The chain couples TRBV11-2 to TRBJ2-7, with a weak D call TRBD1 (7 bases). The CDR3 spans 13 residues. CDR1 is SGHAT and CDR2 is FQNNGV in the germline V gene. Trimming took off 3 bases at V and 6 bases at J, with 12 bases between the two ends. CDR3 DNA: TGTGCCAGCAGCTTGCCCAGGGGGGCCGAGCAGTACTTC. It yields the protein CASSLPRGAEQYF.

The J gene is TRBJ2-1, the V gene TRBV6-5; D is possibly TRBD1 or TRBD2 (5 bases each). Trimming removed 0 bases at V and 9 bases at J, with 18 bases between. Germline V lookup: CDR1 MNHEY, CDR2 SVGAGI. This CDR3 is 16 amino acids long. The CDR3 DNA reads as TGTGCCAGCAGTTACTCGGGGACCCAAAGCGGTACTGAGCAGTTCTTC. Translation: CASSYSGTQSGTEQFF.

The chain combines TRBV7-2 with TRBJ2-3; D is unclear. CDR3 length equals 15 residues. The V gene's germline CDR1 is SGHTA and CDR2 FQGNSA. The V end lost 3 bases, the J end lost 4 bases, and 14 bases lay between the germline ends. The CDR3 protein is CASSFRAYTADTQYF. DNA for the CDR3: TGTGCCAGCAGCTTTCGAGCGTACACGGCAGATACGCAGTATTTT.

CDR3 sequence reads: CASSLASSIRDTEAFF. The CDR3, as DNA: TGTGCCAGCAGCTTAGCAAGCTCGATCAGGGATACTGAAGCTTTCTTT. V and J are TRBV7-2 and TRBJ1-1; possibly TRBD1 for D (5 bases). The germline V gene has CDR1 SGHTA and CDR2 FQGNSA. This CDR3 has 16 residues. V dropped 0 bases and J dropped 5 bases, with 16 bases sitting between them.

This clone has only a few counts. This chain uses TRBV6-5 with TRBJ1-2; D gene uncertain. V lost 4 bases, J lost 4 bases, and 10 bases lay in between. The germline V gene encodes CDR1 MNHEY and CDR2 SVGAGI. The CDR3 is 13 residues long. CDR3 protein: CASSSGPIYGYTF. The CDR3 DNA is TGTGCCAGCAGTTCCGGGCCTATCTATGGCTACACCTTC.

The V and J genes are TRBV5-3 and TRBJ2-7; no definite D call. TRBV5-3 is an open reading frame whose function is uncertain. CDR3 size: 12 residues. Trimming removed 0 bases from V and 8 bases from J, with 9 bases in between. CDR3 amino acids: CARSLGASKQYF. The CDR3 nucleotides are TGTGCCAGAAGCTTGGGGGCTTCAAAGCAGTACTTC.

This chain uses TRBV16 with TRBJ1-2, with D hard to call. Germline assignment: CDR1 KGHSY and CDR2 FQNENV. V was pared by 2 bases and J by 4 bases, with 8 bases between. The CDR3 spans 13 residues. CDR3 sequence (DNA): TGTGCCAGCAGCCAAAAGCCTATCTATGGCTACACCTTC. This encodes CASSQKPIYGYTF.

The chain has TRBV7-2 and TRBJ2-7; 10 bases agree with TRBD2. Germline CDR1 and CDR2: SGHTA and FQGNSA. V gave up 6 bases and J gave up 2 bases; unmatched junction bases: 7. The CDR3 totals 15 residues. CDR3 sequence reads: CASRASGGDPYEQYF. For the CDR3, the DNA is TGTGCCAGCAGAGCGAGCGGGGGGGACCCCTACGAGCAGTACTTC.

This clone showed up just a few times. J is TRBJ2-7 and V is TRBV5-1; 7 bases map to TRBD1. The CDR3 loop spans 14 amino acids. In germline, CDR1 is SGHRS, CDR2 YFSETQ. Trimming took 4 bases from V and 0 from J; bases not matched to a gene: 4. Here the CDR3 DNA reads TGCGCCAGCAGCACCCGACAGGGCTCCTACGAGCAGTACTTC. Residues: CASSTRQGSYEQYF.

This clone was detected only a few times. The rearrangement links TRBV18 to TRBJ2-2; 7 nucleotides agree with TRBD1. Trimming at V came to 0 bases and at J to 0 bases, leaving 7 bases not matched to a gene. The CDR3 sequence is 18 residues long. In germline, CDR1 is KGHSH, CDR2 LQKENI. DNA of the CDR3: TGTGCCAGCTCACCACCAAGGGGGCAAGAAACGAACACCGGGGAGCTGTTTTTT. Translation: CASSPPRGQETNTGELFF.

The V call is TRBV6-5, the J call TRBJ1-2, with a possible D match to TRBD1 (5 bases). V lost 8 bases, J lost 7 bases, and 17 bases lay in between. The CDR3 runs 13 residues. In germline, CDR1 is MNHEY, CDR2 SVGAGI. CDR3 residues: CASRPEGFRGYTF. As DNA, the CDR3 is TGTGCCAGCCGCCCGGAGGGGTTTCGTGGCTACACCTTC.

The V call is TRBV18, the J call TRBJ1-2; D gene ambiguous. Germline CDR1 is KGHSH and CDR2 is LQKENI. CDR3 size: 12 residues. Trimming took off 2 bases at V and 6 bases at J, with 7 bases between the two ends. CDR3 bases: TGTGCCAGCTCACCAACCCGAGATGGCTACACCTTC. This translates into CASSPTRDGYTF.

This chain connects TRBV15 to TRBJ1-4, with D maybe TRBD1 (5 bases). CDR3 length equals 14 residues. Germline assignment: CDR1 LNHNV and CDR2 YYDKDF (reference sequence). Trimming removed 1 base at V and 11 bases at J, with 14 bases between. The CDR3 protein is CATSRVIDSSKLFF. The CDR3, as DNA: TGTGCCACCAGCAGAGTCATAGACAGTTCTAAACTGTTTTTT.

The gene calls are TRBV2 and TRBJ1-1, with D maybe TRBD1 (6 bases). The germline gives CDR1 SNHLY, CDR2 FYNNEI. This CDR3 is 13 amino acids long. Trimming pared 4 bases from V and 6 bases from J, leaving 12 bases between. The CDR3 region is CASSVRGLAEAFF. The CDR3 DNA sequence: TGTGCCAGCAGTGTCAGGGGTTTGGCTGAAGCTTTCTTT.

V gene TRBV7-3 combines with J gene TRBJ2-3, with 13 bases fitting TRBD2. V was pared by 4 bases and J by 6 bases, with 4 bases of the junction left unmatched. This CDR3 region has 15 residues. Germline V gives CDR1 SGHTA, CDR2 FQGTGA. The DNA of the CDR3 is TGTGCCAGCAGCTCCGGGACTAGCGGGGTGGATACGCAGTATTTT. Translating gives CASSSGTSGVDTQYF.

The chain is built from TRBV10-2 and TRBJ2-3; the match to TRBD2 covers 12 bases. The CDR3 spans 18 residues. V was clipped by 2 bases and J by 1 base; unmatched bases: 7. CDR1 and CDR2 (germline): WSHSY, SAAADI. For the CDR3, the DNA is TGCGCCAGCAGTGAGGGGCTAGCGGGGGGGCGACGCACAGATACGCAGTATTTT. It yields the protein CASSEGLAGGRRTDTQYF.

The rearrangement uses TRBV7-9 and TRBJ2-7; 7 positions match TRBD2. The CDR3 length is 15 residues. The germline CDR1 and CDR2 sequences are SEHNR and FQNEAQ (reference sequence). The ends lost 5 bases at V and 2 bases at J; junction bases unmatched: 9. The CDR3, as DNA: TGTGCCAGCAGCGCCGCCGGGACTACCACCTACGAGCAGTACTTC. Translated: CASSAAGTTTYEQYF.

The chain joins TRBV5-4 to TRBJ2-2; D may be TRBD1 or TRBD2 (5 bases each). This CDR3 is built from 15 residues. V was cut by 3 bases and J by 8 bases, with 17 bases left in between. Germline CDR1 reads SGHNT; CDR2 reads YYREEE (reference sequence). CDR3 amino acids: CASSSAGTVYGELFF. The CDR3 DNA is TGTGCCAGCAGCTCCGCCGGGACGGTCTATGGGGAGCTGTTTTTT.

The rearrangement links TRBV27 to TRBJ1-4; D is uncertain. The CDR3 has 14 residues. With 5 bases removed from V and 7 bases from J, the gap between germline ends came to 14 bases. Germline CDR1 MNHEY, CDR2 SMNVEV (reference sequence). CDR3 loop: CASSPFTDGEKLFF. The CDR3 DNA reads TGTGCCAGCAGTCCCTTCACGGACGGTGAAAAACTGTTTTTT.